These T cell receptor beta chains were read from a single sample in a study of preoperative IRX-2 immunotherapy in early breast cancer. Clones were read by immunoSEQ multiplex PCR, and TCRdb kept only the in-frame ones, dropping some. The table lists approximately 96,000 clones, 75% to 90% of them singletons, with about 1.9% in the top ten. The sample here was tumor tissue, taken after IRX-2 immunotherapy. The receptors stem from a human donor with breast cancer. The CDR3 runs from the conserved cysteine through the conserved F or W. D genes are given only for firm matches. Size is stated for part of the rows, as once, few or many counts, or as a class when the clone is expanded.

DNA: TGTGCCAGCAGCCAGGCTTGGGGGGGTAACTACGAGCAGTACTTC
CDR3: CASSQAWGGNYEQYF
V: TRBV14
J: TRBJ2-7
size: .
D: TRBD2

DNA: TGTGCCAGTAGTAAGGTAGCGGGGGGCCACAATGAGCAGTTCTTC
CDR3: CASSKVAGGHNEQFF
V: TRBV19
J: TRBJ2-1
size: .
D: TRBD2

DNA: TGCGCCAGCAGTGATGCTAGCAGGACAGATACGCAGTATTTT
CDR3: CASSDASRTDTQYF
V: TRBV10-2
J: TRBJ2-3
size: .
D: .

DNA: TGTGCCTGGAGAATGGGGACCCTGTCCAACACTGAAGCTTTCTTT
CDR3: CAWRMGTLSNTEAFF
V: TRBV30
J: TRBJ1-1
size: .
D: .

DNA: TGTGCCAGCAGTCTTCCGCGGGGGGCAAGTTATGGCTACACCTTC
CDR3: CASSLPRGASYGYTF
V: TRBV28
J: TRBJ1-2
size: .
D: .

DNA: TGTGCCAGCAGTTTGGGGCCAGGGGACGGTACTGAAGCTTTCTTT
CDR3: CASSLGPGDGTEAFF
V: TRBV28
J: TRBJ1-1
size: .
D: .

DNA: TGTGCCAGTTCACCACGACTAGCGGACTCCTACGAGCAGTACTTC
CDR3: CASSPRLADSYEQYF
V: TRBV18
J: TRBJ2-7
size: .
D: TRBD2

DNA: TGTGCCAGCTCAATCGCCGGGACAGGGACCTACGAGCAGTACTTC
CDR3: CASSIAGTGTYEQYF
V: TRBV22-1
J: TRBJ2-7
size: .
D: .

DNA: TGTGCCAGCAGTTCCGCGGGTTGGACTGAAGCTTTCTTT
CDR3: CASSSAGWTEAFF
V: TRBV6-8
J: TRBJ1-1
size: .
D: .

DNA: TGTGCCAGTAGTATAGGCCTCACCTCCGGGGCCTATGGCTACACCTTC
CDR3: CASSIGLTSGAYGYTF
V: TRBV19
J: TRBJ1-2
size: once
D: .

DNA: TGTGCCAGCTCCGGCAGTCAAGAGACCCAGTACTTC
CDR3: CASSGSQETQYF
V: TRBV25-1
J: TRBJ2-5
size: once
D: .

DNA: TGTGCCAGCAGTTTGGCGCCAGGGGTCTATGGCTACACCTTC
CDR3: CASSLAPGVYGYTF
V: TRBV28
J: TRBJ1-2
size: .
D: .

DNA: TGTGCCAGCAGTTACGGACGGGATACGCAGTATTTT
CDR3: CASSYGRDTQYF
V: TRBV6-7
J: TRBJ2-3
size: .
D: .

DNA: TGTGCCGCGGGAGTGCGTGGGAGGTCTCACGCCGGCACAGATACGCAGTATTTT
CDR3: CAAGVRGRSHAGTDTQYF
V: TRBV30
J: TRBJ2-3
size: .
D: TRBD2

DNA: TGTGCCAGCAGCGCCAGGGGACAGGGTGGAAACACCATATATTTT
CDR3: CASSARGQGGNTIYF
V: TRBV7-5
J: TRBJ1-3
size: .
D: .

DNA: TGCGCCAGCAGTCCAGGGGGACAGGGGAACGAGCAGTACTTC
CDR3: CASSPGGQGNEQYF
V: TRBV10-1
J: TRBJ2-7
size: .
D: TRBD1

DNA: TGCGCCAGCAGCTTGTCGGGGCCGTCCCAGAACGAGCAGTACTTC
CDR3: CASSLSGPSQNEQYF
V: TRBV5-1
J: TRBJ2-7
size: .
D: .

DNA: TGTGCCAGCAGTTTCTTCAGACTTACCGGGGAGCTGTTTTTT
CDR3: CASSFFRLTGELFF
V: TRBV28
J: TRBJ2-2
size: .
D: .

DNA: TGTGCCAGCTCTAGCGGGACTGGATTAAACGGGGGGAACTCGGTCGGTACCGGGGAGCTGTTTTTT
CDR3: CASSSGTGLNGGNSVGTGELFF
V: TRBV28
J: TRBJ2-2
size: .
D: TRBD2

DNA: TGTGCCTGGAGTGTAGGGAATGAGCAGTTCTTC
CDR3: CAWSVGNEQFF
V: TRBV30
J: TRBJ2-1
size: .
D: .

DNA: TGTGCCAGCAATCTAGGGACAGGGGTTTTAGTAACTGAAGCTTTCTTT
CDR3: CASNLGTGVLVTEAFF
V: TRBV28
J: TRBJ1-1
size: .
D: TRBD1

DNA: TGTGCCTGGAGTGTTGGACAGGGAAACGAGCAGTACTTC
CDR3: CAWSVGQGNEQYF
V: TRBV30
J: TRBJ2-7
size: .
D: TRBD1

DNA: TGTGCCAGCAGCTTAGATGGGGGGTTCGTCAACATTCAGTACTTC
CDR3: CASSLDGGFVNIQYF
V: TRBV11-3
J: TRBJ2-4
size: .
D: .

DNA: TGTGCCAGCAGTTACGCGGGACAGTGGATGGGGGGTAATGAAAAACTGTTTTTT
CDR3: CASSYAGQWMGGNEKLFF
V: TRBV6-8
J: TRBJ1-4
size: .
D: TRBD1

DNA: TGCGCCAGTAGTCTGGTAGGCGCCGAGCAGTACTTC
CDR3: CASSLVGAEQYF
V: TRBV10-2
J: TRBJ2-7
size: .
D: .

DNA: TGTGCCAGCAGCACTACGCACTCTGGAAACACCATATATTTT
CDR3: CASSTTHSGNTIYF
V: TRBV11-3
J: TRBJ1-3
size: .
D: .

DNA: TGTGCCAGCAGCTTAGTTGGCGGGGGTGGTTACGAGCAGTACTTC
CDR3: CASSLVGGGGYEQYF
V: TRBV11-3
J: TRBJ2-7
size: .
D: TRBD2

DNA: TGCGCCAGCAGTCCCTCTGGGGCGAGGGATCAGCCCCAGCATTTT
CDR3: CASSPSGARDQPQHF
V: TRBV5-1
J: TRBJ1-5
size: .
D: .

DNA: TGTGCCACCAAGGGGGGACACCTAATGAACACTGAAGCTTTCTTT
CDR3: CATKGGHLMNTEAFF
V: TRBV19
J: TRBJ1-1
size: .
D: .

DNA: TGTGCCAGCAAAATCTCTGGGGCCAACGTCCTGACTTTC
CDR3: CASKISGANVLTF
V: TRBV6-8
J: TRBJ2-6
size: few
D: .

DNA: TGCGCCAGCAGCTGGGGGACTAGCGGGACCCGGGAGACCCAGTACTTC
CDR3: CASSWGTSGTRETQYF
V: TRBV5-1
J: TRBJ2-5
size: .
D: TRBD2

DNA: TGTGCCAGCTCACCACGAGGGGAGGCCACTGAAGCTTTCTTT
CDR3: CASSPRGEATEAFF
V: TRBV18
J: TRBJ1-1
size: .
D: .

DNA: TGTGCCAGCAGCATAATCACAGTCCCGGAGGATGAGCAGTTCTTC
CDR3: CASSIITVPEDEQFF
V: TRBV11-3
J: TRBJ2-1
size: .
D: .

DNA: TGTGCCAGCCTTCGCGGGAGTGGAAACACCATATATTTT
CDR3: CASLRGSGNTIYF
V: TRBV7-8
J: TRBJ1-3
size: .
D: .

DNA: TGTGCCAGCAGGGGTACGGGACAGGGGAATCCGCCCCAGCATTTT
CDR3: CASRGTGQGNPPQHF
V: TRBV6-4
J: TRBJ1-5
size: .
D: TRBD1

DNA: TGCGCCAGCAGCTTCCAGGGGGCGGCCTACGAGCAGTACTTC
CDR3: CASSFQGAAYEQYF
V: TRBV5-1
J: TRBJ2-7
size: .
D: TRBD1

DNA: TGTGCCAGCACCCTCCCTCCGGGACGCGGGGGCTACGAGCAGTACTTC
CDR3: CASTLPPGRGGYEQYF
V: TRBV28
J: TRBJ2-7
size: .
D: TRBD2

DNA: TGTGCCAGCAGCTTAGACCCGGGACAAACCTACGAGCAGTACTTC
CDR3: CASSLDPGQTYEQYF
V: TRBV11-3
J: TRBJ2-7
size: .
D: .

DNA: TGTGCCACCTCGGGACAGGGCGGCACCGGGGAGCTGTTTTTT
CDR3: CATSGQGGTGELFF
V: TRBV27
J: TRBJ2-2
size: .
D: TRBD1

DNA: TGTGCCAGCAGTTTATATCCCGGGACGTCTGGGGAGCAGTACTTC
CDR3: CASSLYPGTSGEQYF
V: TRBV28
J: TRBJ2-7
size: .
D: .

DNA: TGTGCCAGCAGCTTACAGGGGGGAATGAACACTGAAGCTTTCTTT
CDR3: CASSLQGGMNTEAFF
V: TRBV11-3
J: TRBJ1-1
size: .
D: TRBD1

DNA: TGTGCCAGCAGCCGTACACGGAGCTCTGGGGCCAACGTCCTGACTTTC
CDR3: CASSRTRSSGANVLTF
V: TRBV11-3
J: TRBJ2-6
size: .
D: .

DNA: TGTGCCACTACAACCACACTTCAGGGGTGGAGTGACACTGAAGCTTTCTTT
CDR3: CATTTTLQGWSDTEAFF
V: TRBV11-3
J: TRBJ1-1
size: .
D: .

DNA: TGTGCCACCAGCAGAGAGCTTTGGACTAGCGGACACAACAATGAGCAGTTCTTC
CDR3: CATSRELWTSGHNNEQFF
V: TRBV15
J: TRBJ2-1
size: .
D: TRBD2

DNA: TGTGCCAGTAGTAGCTATCGGGACACTGAAGCTTTCTTT
CDR3: CASSSYRDTEAFF
V: TRBV19
J: TRBJ1-1
size: once
D: .

DNA: TGTGCCAGTAGTATTAGGGGGGGCAGGGGGCCCCAGCATTTT
CDR3: CASSIRGGRGPQHF
V: TRBV19
J: TRBJ1-5
size: few
D: .

DNA: TGCGCCAGCAGCCCCCTGGGAGGGGGCGCGTCTGGCTACACCTTC
CDR3: CASSPLGGGASGYTF
V: TRBV5-1
J: TRBJ1-2
size: .
D: TRBD1

DNA: TGTGCCAGCAGCTTGTGGACGGCGACCTACGAGCAGTACTTC
CDR3: CASSLWTATYEQYF
V: TRBV7-6
J: TRBJ2-7
size: few
D: .

DNA: TGTGCCAGCACCTGGGCAGGGATCAGAGCTGAAGCTTTCTTT
CDR3: CASTWAGIRAEAFF
V: TRBV11-3
J: TRBJ1-1
size: .
D: .

DNA: TGTGCCAGCAGTAAAAAACAGGGGGCCGGGGAGACCCAGTACTTC
CDR3: CASSKKQGAGETQYF
V: TRBV6-4
J: TRBJ2-5
size: .
D: TRBD1